This T cell receptor beta chain was sequenced during a study of blood T cell repertoires in COVID-19. Method: immunoSEQ multiplex PCR; TCRdb's copy keeps in-frame clones and lacks some. The sample gives 90,000 to 120,000 clones, 85% to 90% of which show up once; about a third is in the top ten. The origin of this receptor is a woman older than 75 with acute or convalescent COVID-19. Material for sequencing was peripheral blood.

The CDR3 bases are TGTGCCACCAGTGATAGCGGGGGGTATTTCCACGAGCAGTACTTC. Translating it yields CATSDSGGYFHEQYF. This chain joins TRBV24-1 and TRBJ2-7, with 9 bases that match TRBD2. The CDR3 has 15 amino acids. Germline values: CDR1 KGHDR, CDR2 SFDVKD. Losses at the gene ends were 3 bases for V and 5 bases for J; bases not matched to a gene: 7.